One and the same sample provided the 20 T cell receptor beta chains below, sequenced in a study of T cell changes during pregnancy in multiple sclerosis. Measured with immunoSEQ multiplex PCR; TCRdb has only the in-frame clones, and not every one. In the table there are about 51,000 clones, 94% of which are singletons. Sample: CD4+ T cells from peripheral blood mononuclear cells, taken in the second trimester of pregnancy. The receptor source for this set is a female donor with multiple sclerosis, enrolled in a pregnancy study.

The CDR3 here is CASNEGAPPNYGYTF. Written as DNA, the CDR3 is TGCGCCAGCAACGAGGGGGCACCCCCGAACTATGGCTACACCTTC. V is TRBV5-1 and J is TRBJ1-2; 7 positions match TRBD1. The CDR3 length is 15 residues. The V segment lost 6 bases and the J segment 2 bases; nucleotides outside the gene matches: 10. CDR1 is SGHRS, CDR2 YFSETQ, per germline.

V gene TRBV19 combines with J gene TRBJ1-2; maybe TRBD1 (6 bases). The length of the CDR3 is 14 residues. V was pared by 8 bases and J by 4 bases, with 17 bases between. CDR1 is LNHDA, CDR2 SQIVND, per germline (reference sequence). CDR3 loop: CASRLTTGTYGYTF. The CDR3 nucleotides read TGTGCCAGTCGACTGACTACAGGGACCTATGGCTACACCTTC.

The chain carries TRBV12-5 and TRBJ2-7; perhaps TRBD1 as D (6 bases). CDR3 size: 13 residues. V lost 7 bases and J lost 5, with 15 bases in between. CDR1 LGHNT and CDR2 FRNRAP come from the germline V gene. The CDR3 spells CASAPGEIHEQYF. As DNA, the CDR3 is TGTGCTAGTGCCCCAGGGGAGATCCACGAGCAGTACTTC.

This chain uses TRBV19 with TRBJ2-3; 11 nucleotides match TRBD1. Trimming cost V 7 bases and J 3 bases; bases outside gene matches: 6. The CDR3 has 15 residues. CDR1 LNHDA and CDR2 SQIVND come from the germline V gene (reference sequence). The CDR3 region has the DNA TGTGCCAGTACCGGACAGGGGGCCGGGACAGATACGCAGTATTTT. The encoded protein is CASTGQGAGTDTQYF.

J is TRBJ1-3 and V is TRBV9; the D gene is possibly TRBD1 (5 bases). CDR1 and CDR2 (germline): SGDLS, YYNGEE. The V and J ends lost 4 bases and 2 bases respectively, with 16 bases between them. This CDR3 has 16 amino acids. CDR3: CASSQSGTTTGNTIYF. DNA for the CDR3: TGTGCCAGCAGCCAATCCGGGACTACAACTGGAAACACCATATATTTT.

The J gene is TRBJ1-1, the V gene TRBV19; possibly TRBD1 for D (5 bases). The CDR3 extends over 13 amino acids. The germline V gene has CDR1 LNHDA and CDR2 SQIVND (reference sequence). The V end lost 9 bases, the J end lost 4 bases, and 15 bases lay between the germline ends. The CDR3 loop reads CASGFGGGTEAFF. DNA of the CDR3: TGTGCCAGCGGATTTGGGGGGGGCACTGAAGCTTTCTTT. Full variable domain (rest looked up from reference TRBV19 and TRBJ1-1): DGGITQSPKYLFRKEGQNVTLSCEQNLNHDAMYWYRQDPGQGLRLIYYSQIVNDFQKGDIAEGYSVSREKKESFPLTVTSAQKNPTAFYLCASGFGGGTEAFFGQGTRLTVV.

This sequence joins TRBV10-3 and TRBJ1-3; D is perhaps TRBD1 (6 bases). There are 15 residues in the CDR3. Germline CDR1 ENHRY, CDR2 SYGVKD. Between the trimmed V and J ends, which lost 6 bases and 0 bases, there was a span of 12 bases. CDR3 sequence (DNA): TGTGCCATCAGCCCAGGGGCGAGCTCTGGAAACACCATATATTTT. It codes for CAISPGASSGNTIYF.

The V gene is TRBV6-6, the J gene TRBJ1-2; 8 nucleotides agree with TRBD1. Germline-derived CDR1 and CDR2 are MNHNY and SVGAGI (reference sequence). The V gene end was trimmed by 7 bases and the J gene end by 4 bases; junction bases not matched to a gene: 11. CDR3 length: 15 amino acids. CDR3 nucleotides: TGTGCCAGCACCCGACAGGGGTTCGACCCCTATGGCTACACCTTC. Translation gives CASTRQGFDPYGYTF.

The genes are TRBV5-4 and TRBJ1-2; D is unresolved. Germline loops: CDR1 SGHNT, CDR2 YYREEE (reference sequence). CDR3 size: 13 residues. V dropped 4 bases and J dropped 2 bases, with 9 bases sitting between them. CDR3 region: CASSAQWNYGYTF. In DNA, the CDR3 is TGTGCCAGCAGCGCTCAGTGGAACTATGGCTACACCTTC.

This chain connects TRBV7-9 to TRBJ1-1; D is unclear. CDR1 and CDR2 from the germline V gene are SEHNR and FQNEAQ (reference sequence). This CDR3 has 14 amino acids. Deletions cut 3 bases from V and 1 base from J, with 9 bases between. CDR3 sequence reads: CASSFFYGNTEAFF. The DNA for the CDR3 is TGTGCCAGCAGCTTCTTCTACGGGAACACTGAAGCTTTCTTT. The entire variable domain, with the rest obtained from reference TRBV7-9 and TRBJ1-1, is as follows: DTGVSQNPRHKITKRGQNVTFRCDPISEHNRLYWYRQTLGQGPEFLTYFQNEAQLEKSRLLSDRFSAERPKGSFSTLEIQRTEQGDSAMYLCASSFFYGNTEAFFGQGTRLTVV.

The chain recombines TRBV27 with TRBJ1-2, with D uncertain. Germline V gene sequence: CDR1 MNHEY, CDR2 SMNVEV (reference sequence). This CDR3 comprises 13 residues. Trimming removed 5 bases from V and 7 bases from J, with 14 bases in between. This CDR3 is CASSMGHISGYTF. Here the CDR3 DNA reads TGTGCCAGCAGTATGGGCCATATCTCTGGCTACACCTTC.

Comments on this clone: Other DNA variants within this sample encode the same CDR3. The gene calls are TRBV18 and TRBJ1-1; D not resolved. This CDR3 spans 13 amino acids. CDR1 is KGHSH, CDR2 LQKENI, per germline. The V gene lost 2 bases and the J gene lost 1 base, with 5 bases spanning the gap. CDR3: CASSPGGNTEAFF. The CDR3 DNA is TGTGCCAGCTCACCAGGCGGGAACACTGAAGCTTTCTTT.

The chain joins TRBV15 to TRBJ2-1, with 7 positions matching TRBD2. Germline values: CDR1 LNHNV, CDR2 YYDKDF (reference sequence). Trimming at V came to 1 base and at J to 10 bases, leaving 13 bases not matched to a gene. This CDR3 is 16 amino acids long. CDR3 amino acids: CATSRGLAEGAREQFF. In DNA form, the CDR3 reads TGTGCCACCAGCAGAGGGCTAGCGGAAGGGGCACGGGAGCAGTTCTTC.

In DNA, the CDR3 is TGTGCCAGTAGTATAGTATCGGGGGGCCTCACAGATACGCAGTATTTT. Protein sequence: CASSIVSGGLTDTQYF. V usage is TRBV19 and J usage is TRBJ2-3; tentative D call: TRBD2 (7 bases). The CDR3 is 16 amino acids. The ends were cut back, 1 base at V and 2 bases at J, with 13 bases in the middle. Germline CDR1 and CDR2: LNHDA and SQIVND (reference sequence). The full variable domain, in which reference TRBV19 and TRBJ2-3 provide the parts outside the CDR3, is DGGITQSPKYLFRKEGQNVTLSCEQNLNHDAMYWYRQDPGQGLRLIYYSQIVNDFQKGDIAEGYSVSREKKESFPLTVTSAQKNPTAFYLCASSIVSGGLTDTQYFGPGTRLTVL.

CDR3 amino acids: CASSLGVRTEAFF. The CDR3 nucleotides read TGTGCCAGCAGCTTAGGGGTGAGGACTGAAGCTTTCTTT. This chain links TRBV7-2 with TRBJ1-1; D is unresolved. The V gene lost 1 base and the J gene lost 5 bases, with 8 bases spanning the gap. Germline V gene data show CDR1 as SGHTA and CDR2 as FQGNSA. The CDR3 runs 13 residues.

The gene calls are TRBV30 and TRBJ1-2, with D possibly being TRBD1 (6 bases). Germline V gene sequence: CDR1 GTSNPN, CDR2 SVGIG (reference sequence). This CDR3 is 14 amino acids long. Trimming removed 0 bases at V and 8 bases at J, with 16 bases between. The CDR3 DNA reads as TGTGCCTGGAGTGTAGGGGGGGTATTAGGGGGCTACACCTTC. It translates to CAWSVGGVLGGYTF.

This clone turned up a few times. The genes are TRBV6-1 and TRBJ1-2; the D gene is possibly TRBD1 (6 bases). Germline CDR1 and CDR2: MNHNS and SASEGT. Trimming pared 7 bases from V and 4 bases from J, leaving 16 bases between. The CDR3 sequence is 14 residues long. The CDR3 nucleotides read TGTGCCAGCATCCTCCGACAGGCGGGCTATGGCTACACCTTC. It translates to CASILRQAGYGYTF.

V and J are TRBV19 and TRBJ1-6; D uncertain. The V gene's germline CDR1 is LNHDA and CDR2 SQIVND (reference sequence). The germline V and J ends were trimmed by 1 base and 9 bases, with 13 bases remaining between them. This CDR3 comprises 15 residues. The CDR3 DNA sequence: TGTGCCAGTAGTATAGTTCACCTAGTTACTTCACCCCTCCACTTT. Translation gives CASSIVHLVTSPLHF.

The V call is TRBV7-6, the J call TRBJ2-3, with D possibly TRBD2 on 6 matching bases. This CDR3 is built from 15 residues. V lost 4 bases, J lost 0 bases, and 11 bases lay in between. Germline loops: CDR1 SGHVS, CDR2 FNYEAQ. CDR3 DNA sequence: TGTGCCAGCAGCTCCACGGGGGTTAGCACAGATACGCAGTATTTT. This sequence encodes CASSSTGVSTDTQYF.

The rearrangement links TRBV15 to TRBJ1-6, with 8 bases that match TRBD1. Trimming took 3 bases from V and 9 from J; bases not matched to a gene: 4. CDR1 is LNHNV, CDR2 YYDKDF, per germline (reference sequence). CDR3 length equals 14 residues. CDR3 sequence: CATSSRTGFSPLHF. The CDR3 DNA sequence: TGTGCCACCAGCAGCCGGACAGGGTTTTCACCCCTCCACTTT. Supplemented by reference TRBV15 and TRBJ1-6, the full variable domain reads DAMVIQNPRYQVTQFGKPVTLSCSQTLNHNVMYWYQQKSSQAPKLLFHYYDKDFNNEADTPDNFQSRRPNTSFCFLDIRSPGLGDTAMYLCATSSRTGFSPLHFGNGTRLTVT.